These 14 T cell receptor beta chains originate from one sample sequenced in a study of cytomegalovirus exposure and HLA in healthy donors. PCR involved 60 Vbeta and 13 Jbeta primers. Measured with immunoSEQ multiplex PCR; TCRdb has only the in-frame clones, and not every one. This sample has some 80,000 clones, with about 84% found just once. Sequenced input: PBMCs. The receptors stem from a man aged 35-49 years in good health and CMV-seronegative.

J is TRBJ2-7 and V is TRBV6-5, with a tentative D call TRBD1 (5 bases). Germline CDR1 and CDR2: MNHEY and SVGAGI. V dropped 0 bases and J dropped 4 bases, with 16 bases sitting between them. The CDR3 totals 16 residues. The CDR3 DNA follows: TGTGCCAGCAGTTACTCAGGGGCTTCTAGTTTGTACGAGCAGTACTTC. Protein sequence: CASSYSGASSLYEQYF.

This rearrangement joins TRBV4-1 to TRBJ2-7; no definite D call. CDR1 and CDR2 from the germline V gene are MGHRA and YSYEKL. V lost 0 bases and J lost 1, with 16 bases in between. The CDR3 spans 17 residues. The CDR3 sequence is CASSQDSQLEMSYEQYF. The CDR3 nucleotides read TGCGCCAGCAGCCAAGATTCCCAACTGGAGATGTCCTACGAGCAGTACTTC.

This clone showed up many times. The chain joins TRBV4-1 to TRBJ1-5, with TRBD1 identical over 9 bases. Unmatched junction bases numbered 4, after V lost 4 bases and J lost 3 bases. CDR1 MGHRA and CDR2 YSYEKL come from the germline V gene. There are 15 residues in the CDR3. The CDR3, as DNA: TGCGCCAGCAGCCGGGGACAGGGCGACAATCAGCCCCAGCATTTT. It specifies CASSRGQGDNQPQHF.

This chain joins TRBV5-1 and TRBJ1-3; 7 bases align to TRBD1. Germline trimming cut 4 bases from V and 0 bases from J; bases unmatched to any gene: 1. This CDR3 comprises 14 residues. CDR1 is SGHRS and CDR2 is YFSETQ in the germline V gene. DNA for the CDR3: TGCGCCAGCAGCGGGGACAGCTCTGGAAACACCATATATTTT. Translation: CASSGDSSGNTIYF.

V gene TRBV7-4 combines with J gene TRBJ1-2; the D gene is possibly TRBD1 (5 bases). CDR1 and CDR2 (germline): SGHVT, SQSDAQ. The V end was cut by 6 bases, the J end by 3 bases, with 26 bases between. The CDR3 sequence is 18 residues long. CDR3 in DNA: TGTGCCAGCAGTGCCCCGGGGGTTTTGAGGGTTTATGACTATGGCTACACCTTC. This gives the protein CASSAPGVLRVYDYGYTF.

This clone was seen a single time. The chain carries TRBV7-2 and TRBJ2-7; D remains unclear. The germline gives CDR1 SGHTA, CDR2 FQGNSA. The CDR3 extends over 15 amino acids. The V gene lost 1 base and the J gene lost 2 bases, with 12 bases spanning the gap. The CDR3 DNA is TGTGCCAGCAGCTTAGGGTCCGGCGGAACCTACGAGCAGTACTTC. This gives the protein CASSLGSGGTYEQYF. Supplemented by reference TRBV7-2 and TRBJ2-7, the full variable domain reads GAGVSQSPSNKVTEKGKDVELRCDPISGHTALYWYRQSLGQGLEFLIYFQGNSAPDKSGLPSDRFSAERTGGSVSTLTIQRTQQEDSAVYLCASSLGSGGTYEQYFGPGTRLTVT.

The chain combines TRBV5-1 with TRBJ1-2; 8 nucleotides agree with TRBD1. Germline trimming cut 4 bases from V and 4 bases from J; bases unmatched to any gene: 9. Germline CDR1 SGHRS, CDR2 YFSETQ. This CDR3 region has 15 residues. In DNA form, the CDR3 reads TGCGCCAGCAGCGATACAGGGGGTAGTGGCTATGGCTACACCTTC. Amino acids: CASSDTGGSGYGYTF. The entire variable domain, with the rest obtained from reference TRBV5-1 and TRBJ1-2, is as follows: KAGVTQTPRYLIKTRGQQVTLSCSPISGHRSVSWYQQTPGQGLQFLFEYFSETQRNKGNFPGRFSGRQFSNSRSEMNVSTLELGDSALYLCASSDTGGSGYGYTFGSGTRLTVV.

The chain uses TRBV30 and TRBJ2-7; TRBD2 is a possible D gene (7 bases). Between the trimmed V and J ends, which lost 4 bases and 6 bases, there was a span of 13 bases. The CDR3 length is 12 residues. Germline CDR1 and CDR2: GTSNPN and SVGIG (reference sequence). This chain's CDR3 is CAWTRGGGEQYF. DNA of the CDR3: TGTGCCTGGACCCGGGGAGGGGGCGAGCAGTACTTC.

This clone was recorded a few times. As DNA, the CDR3 is TGCGCCAGCAGCCAAGGGTCAGGGTCCTATGGCTACACCTTC. It is translated as CASSQGSGSYGYTF. The V and J genes are TRBV4-1 and TRBJ1-2; D possibly corresponds to TRBD1 (5 bases). Germline V gene data show CDR1 as MGHRA and CDR2 as YSYEKL. The CDR3 sequence is 14 residues long. V lost 1 base to trimming and J lost 4 bases, with 10 bases between them.

The chain joins TRBV7-9 to TRBJ2-6; D not resolved. The ends were cut back, 8 bases at V and 0 bases at J, with 11 bases in the middle. CDR3 length: 15 amino acids. CDR1 and CDR2 (germline): SEHNR, FQNEAQ (reference sequence). The CDR3 reads CASFFSPSGANVLTF. CDR3 nucleotide sequence: TGTGCCAGCTTTTTTTCTCCCTCTGGGGCCAACGTCCTGACTTTC. The variable domain in full, completed from reference TRBV7-9 and TRBJ2-6, reads DTGVSQNPRHKITKRGQNVTFRCDPISEHNRLYWYRQTLGQGPEFLTYFQNEAQLEKSRLLSDRFSAERPKGSFSTLEIQRTEQGDSAMYLCASFFSPSGANVLTFGAGSRLTVL.

This clone occurred once. V gene TRBV5-4 combines with J gene TRBJ1-2, with TRBD1 identical over 9 bases. The J segment lost 8 bases and the V segment lost 2 bases, leaving 10 bases of the junction unmatched. Per the germline V gene, CDR1 is SGHNT and CDR2 is YYREEE (reference sequence). The CDR3 runs 15 residues. The CDR3 loop reads CASSFPGQGIRGYTF. The CDR3 DNA is TGTGCCAGCAGCTTTCCGGGACAGGGCATAAGAGGCTACACCTTC.

The chain is built from TRBV5-6 and TRBJ2-5; D ambiguous. The CDR3 loop spans 15 amino acids. Germline CDR1 SGHDT, CDR2 YYEEEE. The germline V and J ends were trimmed by 3 bases and 2 bases, with 14 bases remaining between them. CDR3 nucleotide sequence: TGTGCCAGCAGCTACCGACAAACAACACAAGAGACCCAGTACTTC. It codes for CASSYRQTTQETQYF.

The chain couples TRBV7-9 to TRBJ1-2; D not certain. Trimming took off 4 bases at V and 1 base at J, with 10 bases between the two ends. The CDR3 is 14 amino acids. Germline lookup yields CDR1 SEHNR and CDR2 FQNEAQ (reference sequence). CDR3 coding DNA: TGTGCCAGCAGCTCATCCGGTGGTAACTATGGCTACACCTTC. This sequence encodes CASSSSGGNYGYTF.

In its sample, this clone ranks as medium-sized (0.01 to 0.1%). This sequence joins TRBV6-6 and TRBJ2-2, with D unresolved. V dropped 2 bases and J dropped 5 bases, with 3 bases sitting between them. The CDR3 length is 12 residues. Germline loops: CDR1 MNHNY, CDR2 SVGAGI (reference sequence). The CDR3 DNA sequence: TGTGCCAGCAGTTACCGGACCGGGGAGCTGTTTTTT. It yields the protein CASSYRTGELFF.